The TCR beta chain under discussion was sequenced for a study of blood T cells in healthy people across ages. A second about 6 to 11 cycle PCR used barcoded and J-beta primers. Each sample provided no less than 2.5 million CDR3-containing paired-end reads. One entry per CDR3 protein, called by TCRdb with MiXCR from the 5' RACE reads. The repertoire includes about 1,600,000 distinct CDR3 sequences, approximately 40% of them detected once, and 7.9% sits in the top ten. The sample was blood. The TCR was taken from a woman aged 18-29 years in good health.

CDR3 region: CASSQGTSGSGTQYF. In nucleotides, the CDR3 is TGCGCCAGCAGCCAAGGGACTAGCGGGAGCGGTACGCAGTATTTT. The V gene is TRBV5-1, the J gene TRBJ2-3, with TRBD2 identical over 14 bases. Trimming at V came to 4 bases and at J to 8 bases, leaving 6 bases not matched to a gene. This CDR3 comprises 15 residues. Germline-derived CDR1 and CDR2 are SGHRS and YFSETQ.